What follows are 21 T cell receptor beta chains derived from one specimen sequenced in a study of cytomegalovirus exposure and HLA in healthy donors. Libraries were prepared by immunoSEQ multiplex PCR; TCRdb keeps only in-frame clonotypes and omits some of them. Of about 250,000 clones listed, about 88% are singletons. Sequencing was done on a sample of PBMCs. The receptor set was obtained from a man between 18 and 35 years old in good health and CMV-seropositive.

This clone has more than one count but fewer than ten. The J gene is TRBJ2-5, the V gene TRBV5-1, with no clear D. Looked up from germline, CDR1 is SGHRS and CDR2 is YFSETQ. This CDR3 has 13 residues. V lost 5 bases to trimming and J lost 5 bases, with 13 bases between them. The CDR3 coding sequence is TGCGCCAGCAGGGTTGGCGGATCTGAGACCCAGTACTTC. Its translation is CASRVGGSETQYF.

This clone has only a few counts. The CDR3: CASSTQGNTGELFF. CDR3 DNA sequence: TGTGCCAGCAGCACCCAGGGGAACACCGGGGAGCTGTTTTTT. The V and J genes are TRBV7-9 and TRBJ2-2; D is perhaps TRBD1 (5 bases). V was pared by 5 bases and J by 1 base, with 8 bases between. The CDR3 runs 14 residues. CDR1 is SEHNR and CDR2 is FQNEAQ in the germline V gene (reference sequence).

V gene TRBV6-5 combines with J gene TRBJ1-2; 8 nucleotides align to TRBD1. From germline, CDR1 is MNHEY and CDR2 SVGAGI. Trimming took 2 bases from V and 4 from J; bases not matched to a gene: 3. The CDR3 has 14 residues. CDR3: CASSYNGQGYGYTF. CDR3 in DNA: TGTGCCAGCAGTTACAATGGACAGGGCTATGGCTACACCTTC.

This chain connects TRBV7-9 to TRBJ1-2, with D tentatively TRBD1 (5 bases). V gave up 5 bases and J gave up 6 bases, with 10 bases separating them. The CDR3 runs to 12 residues. In germline, CDR1 is SEHNR, CDR2 FQNEAQ (reference sequence). The CDR3: CASSLGTNGYTF. In DNA form, the CDR3 reads TGTGCCAGCAGCCTCGGGACGAATGGCTACACCTTC.

A few counts support this clone. This chain joins TRBV18 and TRBJ2-2, with 14 positions matching TRBD2. The V and J ends lost 5 bases and 0 bases, in that order; junction bases with no gene match: 5. Germline V gene sequence: CDR1 KGHSH, CDR2 LQKENI. There are 18 residues in the CDR3. CDR3 DNA: TGTGCCAGCTCAGGGACTAGCGGGAGCCCCACGAACACCGGGGAGCTGTTTTTT. Translating gives CASSGTSGSPTNTGELFF.

The chain employs TRBV10-3 and TRBJ1-2, with D unresolved. The germline V and J ends were trimmed by 3 bases and 4 bases, with 6 bases remaining between them. The germline CDR1 and CDR2 sequences are ENHRY and SYGVKD. The length of the CDR3 is 12 residues. Here the CDR3 reads CAISESTYGYTF. The CDR3 DNA follows: TGTGCCATCAGTGAAAGTACCTATGGCTACACCTTC.

V and J are TRBV6-4 and TRBJ2-1, with 13 nucleotides matching TRBD2. The J segment lost 7 bases and the V segment lost 0 bases, leaving 3 bases of the junction unmatched. Germline values: CDR1 MRHNA, CDR2 SNTAGT. CDR3 length: 16 amino acids. As DNA, the CDR3 is TGTGCCAGCAGTGACTCGGGACTAGCGGGAAGAAATGAGCAGTTCTTC. This encodes CASSDSGLAGRNEQFF.

The chain is built from TRBV19 and TRBJ2-1, with TRBD2 matching 8 bases. With V trimmed by 5 bases and J by 7 bases, 7 bases remained unmatched. Germline values: CDR1 LNHDA, CDR2 SQIVND (reference sequence). This CDR3 is 14 amino acids long. The CDR3 nucleotides read TGTGCCAGTAGTCAGGGACTAGGTAGTAATGAGCAGTTCTTC. Its translation: CASSQGLGSNEQFF.

The V and J genes are TRBV6-1 and TRBJ1-1; D not certain. The germline V gene encodes CDR1 MNHNS and CDR2 SASEGT. The CDR3 is made up of 15 amino acids. V was pared by 1 base and J by 1 base, with 10 bases between. CDR3 nucleotides: TGTGCCAGCAGTGAAGAGGACTGGGAGAACACTGAAGCTTTCTTT. It codes for CASSEEDWENTEAFF.

The chain couples TRBV28 to TRBJ2-7, with D uncertain. CDR1 and CDR2 (germline): MDHEN, SYDVKM. The CDR3 has 12 amino acids. V lost 5 bases and J 6 bases, leaving 11 bases between the germline ends. In nucleotides, the CDR3 is TGTGCCAGCAGTCGCGACATCTCCGAGCAGTACTTC. Translation gives CASSRDISEQYF.

The V call is TRBV27, the J call TRBJ1-1, with D possibly matching TRBD1 (5 bases). CDR1 and CDR2 from the germline V gene are MNHEY and SMNVEV (reference sequence). The CDR3 runs to 14 residues. V lost 6 bases and J 1 base, leaving 12 bases between the germline ends. For the CDR3, the DNA is TGTGCCAGCAGCTTCACGGGGGGGAACACTGAAGCTTTCTTT. Translated, it gives CASSFTGGNTEAFF.

This clone appeared a few times. The genes are TRBV13 and TRBJ2-6; D gene unclear. The CDR3 runs to 13 residues. Trimming cost V 5 bases and J 2 bases, with 4 bases left between them. Germline CDR1 PRHDT, CDR2 FYEKMQ (reference sequence). The CDR3 here is CASSITGANVLTF. The DNA for the CDR3 is TGTGCCAGCAGCATAACTGGGGCCAACGTCCTGACTTTC.

The chain has TRBV7-9 and TRBJ2-3; D is uncertain. V shed 5 bases and J shed 6 bases, with 12 bases lying between them. The CDR3 covers 13 residues. The germline V gene has CDR1 SEHNR and CDR2 FQNEAQ (reference sequence). CDR3 loop: CASSRDAPDTQYF. The CDR3 bases are TGTGCCAGCAGCCGCGACGCCCCTGATACGCAGTATTTT.

J is TRBJ1-1 and V is TRBV10-3, with 12 bases lining up with TRBD1. The CDR3 runs to 14 residues. V shed 3 bases, J shed 10 bases, and the junction held 6 bases outside the gene matches. The V gene's germline CDR1 is ENHRY and CDR2 SYGVKD. The CDR3 coding sequence is TGTGCCATCAGTGACCGGGACAGGGGGCTTGGAGCTTTCTTT. The encoded protein is CAISDRDRGLGAFF.

Only one count was recorded for this clone. The V call is TRBV2, the J call TRBJ2-3; D may be TRBD1 (5 bases). The germline V gene has CDR1 SNHLY and CDR2 FYNNEI. The CDR3 extends over 15 amino acids. The ends were cut back, 3 bases at V and 1 base at J, with 11 bases in the middle. The CDR3: CASSEQGMGTDTQYF. The CDR3 DNA reads TGTGCCAGCAGTGAGCAGGGAATGGGCACAGATACGCAGTATTTT.

The CDR3 coding sequence is TGTGCCAGCAGAGCGGGAGTTCGGTACAATGAGCAGTTCTTC. Encoded protein: CASRAGVRYNEQFF. The rearrangement uses TRBV27 and TRBJ2-1; 8 bases agree with TRBD2. Trimming at V came to 6 bases and at J to 4 bases, leaving 5 bases not matched to a gene. The CDR3 covers 14 residues. Germline CDR1 MNHEY, CDR2 SMNVEV (reference sequence).

The chain is built from TRBV21-1 and TRBJ1-2; the listed D gene, TRBD1, was not tested against the DNA. TRBV21-1 is marked as a pseudogene. The CDR3 is 15 residues long. The chain's CDR3 is CASSKGTGSFDGYTF. The CDR3 DNA sequence: TGTGCCAGCAGCAAAGGGACAGGGAGTTTCGATGGCTACACCTTC.

The chain links TRBV5-6 to TRBJ2-2; no definite D call. Germline assignment: CDR1 SGHDT and CDR2 YYEEEE. The V gene lost 1 base and the J gene lost 5 bases, with 9 bases spanning the gap. The CDR3 has 14 amino acids. The CDR3 sequence: CASSLLADTGELFF. The DNA of the CDR3 is TGTGCCAGCAGCTTGCTGGCGGATACCGGGGAGCTGTTTTTT.

This chain joins TRBV30 and TRBJ2-7; 7 nucleotides match TRBD1. Trimming removed 3 bases from V and 0 bases from J; junction bases left unmatched: 11. The CDR3 loop spans 16 amino acids. Germline CDR1 reads GTSNPN; CDR2 reads SVGIG (reference sequence). CDR3 amino acids: CAWSRDSEIHSYEQYF. CDR3 DNA sequence: TGTGCCTGGAGCCGGGACAGCGAGATACACTCCTACGAGCAGTACTTC.

This clone was counted only a few times. The V gene is TRBV29-1, the J gene TRBJ1-2, with D possibly being TRBD1 (6 bases). Germline V gene sequence: CDR1 SQVTM, CDR2 ANQGSEA. The V gene lost 0 bases and the J gene lost 7 bases, with 15 bases spanning the gap. The CDR3 is made up of 14 amino acids. The CDR3 sequence is CSVEDRMGASGYTF. DNA for the CDR3: TGCAGCGTTGAAGATAGGATGGGGGCCTCTGGCTACACCTTC.

V is TRBV29-1 and J is TRBJ2-7; 9 nucleotides match TRBD1. Per germline, CDR1 SQVTM and CDR2 ANQGSEA. The CDR3 loop spans 12 amino acids. V shed 7 bases, J shed 7 bases, and the junction held 8 bases outside the gene matches. CDR3 sequence reads: CSAGTGRREQYF. Written as DNA, the CDR3 is TGCAGCGCCGGGACAGGGCGACGGGAGCAGTACTTC.